The 20 T cell receptor beta chains listed next were all sequenced from one sample in a study of technical replicates of blood from a handful of donors. Repertoires were generated with immunoSEQ multiplex PCR, while TCRdb's copy carries only in-frame clones and drops some. Counted here are about 82,000 clones, around 94% occurring once; the ten biggest clones make up roughly 0.4%. Sequenced input: T cells isolated from PBMCs. Every receptor here comes from a human donor in good health.

This chain joins TRBV2 and TRBJ2-1; a weak D match, TRBD1 (6 bases). The germline V and J ends were trimmed by 3 bases and 12 bases, with 12 bases remaining between them. Germline V gene data show CDR1 as SNHLY and CDR2 as FYNNEI. The CDR3 runs to 12 residues. The CDR3 protein is CASSDRQVGQFF. DNA of the CDR3: TGTGCCAGCAGTGATAGACAGGTCGGGCAGTTCTTC.

V and J are TRBV29-1 and TRBJ1-2, with D maybe TRBD1 (5 bases). V lost 3 bases and J 3 bases, leaving 17 bases between the germline ends. CDR3 length: 15 residues. Germline CDR1 SQVTM, CDR2 ANQGSEA. The CDR3 coding sequence is TGCAGCGTTGAGAGTCGGAGGGGTGCAGACTATGGCTACACCTTC. Residues: CSVESRRGADYGYTF.

CDR3 bases: TGTGCCAGCAGCGTAGGGGCGGGAGGTACCACAGATACGCAGTATTTT. This translates into CASSVGAGGTTDTQYF. This chain uses TRBV9 with TRBJ2-3; TRBD2 aligns across 8 bases. CDR1 SGDLS and CDR2 YYNGEE come from the germline V gene. Trimming took 0 bases from V and 2 from J; bases not matched to a gene: 5. The CDR3 length is 16 residues.

The genes are TRBV5-1 and TRBJ2-5; TRBD2 might be the D (5 bases). This CDR3 spans 12 amino acids. CDR1 and CDR2 from the germline V gene are SGHRS and YFSETQ. V was shortened by 4 bases and J by 5 bases, with 9 bases between the two germline ends. The DNA for the CDR3 is TGCGCCAGCAGCCGGTCGGGGGAGACCCAGTACTTC. It encodes CASSRSGETQYF.

V is TRBV27 and J is TRBJ1-1, with 9 bases identical to TRBD1. CDR1 is MNHEY and CDR2 is SMNVEV in the germline V gene (reference sequence). With 5 bases clipped from V and 4 bases from J, the junction kept 8 bases outside the gene matches. The CDR3 runs to 15 residues. In DNA, the CDR3 is TGTGCCAGCAGTCCGGGGACAGGGTATGTCACTGAAGCTTTCTTT. The encoded protein is CASSPGTGYVTEAFF.

This clone was picked up one time. The rearrangement joins TRBV7-8 to TRBJ1-5, with 7 bases that match TRBD1. The CDR3 consists of 14 residues. V dropped 5 bases and J dropped 7; count of bases not matched to a gene: 8. Germline V gene data show CDR1 as SGHVS and CDR2 as FQNEAQ. The CDR3 DNA follows: TGTGCCAGCAGCCAGACAGGGACGGGCCAGCCCCAGCATTTT. This codes for CASSQTGTGQPQHF.

The rearrangement links TRBV19 to TRBJ2-2; D is perhaps TRBD2 (5 bases). V was trimmed by 3 bases and J by 5 bases, leaving 10 bases between them. CDR1 LNHDA and CDR2 SQIVND come from the germline V gene (reference sequence). The length of the CDR3 is 14 residues. Here the CDR3 DNA reads TGTGCCAGTAGTATTTCGGCGGGTACCGGGGAGCTGTTTTTT. This codes for CASSISAGTGELFF.

As for this clone: One end of the junction fails to match germline, which may point to a read error. This chain links TRBV5-4 with TRBJ1-2; D is undetermined. The CDR3 has 13 residues. CDR1 and CDR2 from the germline V gene are SGHNT and YYREEE (reference sequence). The chain's CDR3 is CASSLGTAGGHTF. The CDR3 DNA follows: TGTGCCAGCAGCTTGGGGACCGCGGGTGGCCACACCTTC.

V and J are TRBV10-3 and TRBJ1-2, with D maybe TRBD1 (5 bases). The germline CDR1 and CDR2 sequences are ENHRY and SYGVKD. Trimming took 3 bases from V and 3 from J, leaving 8 bases between them. This CDR3 comprises 13 residues. The CDR3 DNA sequence: TGTGCCATCAGTGACAAAGGGGACTATGGCTACACCTTC. This sequence encodes CAISDKGDYGYTF.

This chain joins TRBV29-1 and TRBJ2-7; 11 positions match TRBD1. With V trimmed by 2 bases and J by 4 bases, 4 bases remained unmatched. The CDR3 is 14 amino acids. Germline values: CDR1 SQVTM, CDR2 ANQGSEA. CDR3 amino acids: CSVERDRGSYEQYF. Written as DNA, the CDR3 is TGCAGCGTTGAACGGGACAGGGGGTCGTACGAGCAGTACTTC.

J is TRBJ2-1 and V is TRBV5-1, with TRBD2 matching over 9 bases. This CDR3 contains 15 residues. CDR1 is SGHRS, CDR2 YFSETQ, per germline. V gave up 0 bases and J gave up 9 bases; unmatched junction bases: 7. Here the CDR3 reads CASSLDLAGTGEQFF. The CDR3 nucleotides are TGCGCCAGCAGCTTGGACCTAGCGGGGACGGGTGAGCAGTTCTTC. The whole variable domain, remainder taken from reference TRBV5-1 and TRBJ2-1, is KAGVTQTPRYLIKTRGQQVTLSCSPISGHRSVSWYQQTPGQGLQFLFEYFSETQRNKGNFPGRFSGRQFSNSRSEMNVSTLELGDSALYLCASSLDLAGTGEQFFGPGTRLTVL.

This chain uses TRBV27 with TRBJ1-2; D is unresolved. The CDR3 loop spans 13 amino acids. Germline CDR1 MNHEY, CDR2 SMNVEV (reference sequence). Between the trimmed V and J ends, which lost 6 bases and 4 bases, there was a span of 12 bases. The DNA of the CDR3 is TGTGCCAGCAGCCCCCAGCGGTCCTATGGCTACACCTTC. As protein: CASSPQRSYGYTF.

V is TRBV4-3 and J is TRBJ2-7; possibly TRBD2 for D (6 bases). V was clipped by 1 base and J by 1 base, with 11 bases between them. The CDR3 totals 15 residues. Germline V gene sequence: CDR1 LGHNA, CDR2 YSLEER. In DNA, the CDR3 is TGCGCCAGCAGCCAAGTAGTGAGCGGGTCCTACGAGCAGTACTTC. Encoded protein: CASSQVVSGSYEQYF.

The chain has TRBV19 and TRBJ2-2, with TRBD2 matching 8 bases. Germline values: CDR1 LNHDA, CDR2 SQIVND (reference sequence). V lost 7 bases, J lost 6 bases, and 7 bases stayed unmatched. CDR3 length: 14 residues. The DNA for the CDR3 is TGTGCCAGTAAGAGAGCGGGAGATGCCGGGGAGCTGTTTTTT. Translation: CASKRAGDAGELFF.

J is TRBJ1-5 and V is TRBV27; D is uncertain. CDR1 and CDR2 (germline): MNHEY, SMNVEV (reference sequence). The V end lost 2 bases, the J end lost 6 bases, and 20 bases lay between the germline ends. This CDR3 is built from 17 residues. This CDR3 reads CASSLGIGSDVGQPQHF. The CDR3 DNA is TGTGCCAGCAGTTTAGGTATCGGGTCCGACGTCGGTCAGCCCCAGCATTTT.

The chain uses TRBV28 and TRBJ2-4; TRBD1 aligns across 9 bases. CDR3 length: 17 amino acids. Trimming removed 2 bases from V and 3 bases from J; junction bases left unmatched: 8. Germline CDR1 and CDR2: MDHEN and SYDVKM. CDR3 bases: TGTGCCAGCAGTTTACCCCGGGGACAGGGAGGCAAAAACATTCAGTACTTC. Amino acids: CASSLPRGQGGKNIQYF.

The rearrangement links TRBV9 to TRBJ2-7; TRBD2 is a possible D gene (5 bases). This CDR3 has 14 amino acids. V lost 0 bases and J 4 bases, leaving 11 bases between the germline ends. The germline V gene has CDR1 SGDLS and CDR2 YYNGEE. CDR3 DNA sequence: TGTGCCAGCAGCGTAGATGGGAGAGGGTACGAGCAGTACTTC. It is translated as CASSVDGRGYEQYF.

This chain uses TRBV21-1 with TRBJ1-1. TRBV21-1 is designated a pseudogene. This CDR3 has 19 residues. CDR3 loop: CASSKERTREGAMNTEAFF. CDR3 in DNA: TGTGCCAGCAGCAAAGAAAGGACTCGGGAGGGAGCAATGAACACTGAAGCTTTCTTT.

This chain uses TRBV7-9 with TRBJ2-3, with 7 nucleotides matching TRBD2. V dropped 0 bases and J dropped 0; count of bases not matched to a gene: 3. The germline gives CDR1 SEHNR, CDR2 FQNEAQ (reference sequence). The CDR3 is 16 residues long. The DNA of the CDR3 is TGTGCCAGCAGCTTAGCGGGAGGGCCTAGCACAGATACGCAGTATTTT. Translation: CASSLAGGPSTDTQYF.

V gene TRBV6-1 combines with J gene TRBJ1-4; no clear D gene. The CDR3 has 13 amino acids. The V and J ends lost 1 base and 10 bases respectively, with 10 bases between them. Germline V lookup: CDR1 MNHNS, CDR2 SASEGT. In nucleotides, the CDR3 is TGTGCCAGCAGTGAAGGTATCCGGGGAAAACTGTTTTTT. This translates into CASSEGIRGKLFF.